The subject of this entry is one T cell receptor (beta chain). The primer mix had 60 Vbeta and 13 Jbeta primers. Original methodology: An analysis performed later counted about 80 million unique TCR beta chains (roughly 11 million of them shared). Method: immunoSEQ multiplex PCR; TCRdb's copy keeps in-frame clones and lacks some. D and trimming were read from the DNA, whereas the V and J calls and clone size are those reported in that table. The data contain 110,000 to 150,000 clones, over 65% of them singletons. The source of the sample is a study of cytomegalovirus exposure and HLA in healthy donors. The V gene end was trimmed by 0 bases and the J gene end by 5 bases; junction bases not matched to a gene: 9. Germline CDR1 and CDR2: SGHRS and YFSETQ. This CDR3 comprises 16 residues.

Sequencing was carried out using PBMCs. This TCR derives from a female donor in good health and CMV-seronegative. The gene calls are TRBV5-1 and TRBJ2-7, with 9 positions matching TRBD1. The CDR3 DNA reads as TGCGCCAGCAGCTTGGGGCACACAGGGGGCCTGGACGAGCAGTACTTC. Translated, it gives CASSLGHTGGLDEQYF. Combining the CDR3 with reference TRBV5-1 and TRBJ2-7 gives the whole variable domain KAGVTQTPRYLIKTRGQQVTLSCSPISGHRSVSWYQQTPGQGLQFLFEYFSETQRNKGNFPGRFSGRQFSNSRSEMNVSTLELGDSALYLCASSLGHTGGLDEQYFGPGTRLTVT.